This T cell receptor (beta chain) originates from a study of shared clonotypes between healthy human individuals (TCRdb year 2020). Study-level background: A couple of women and a few men aged 18 to 49 years were included in the cohort. For each donor, CD4 naive and CD4 memory were each given three plates, CD8 naive was given two plates, and CD8 memory was given one plate. To increase sequencing depth and limit assay-specific biases, different laboratories used diverse techniques to prepare libraries and sequence TCR repertoires. The study deeply sequenced blood TCR repertoires of five healthy adults to estimate repertoire size and the extent of clonotype sharing between individuals. Between about 0.8 and 8.9 billion PBMCs per donor were obtained by leukapheresis.

Concerning this clone: Its antigen is not yet known. Qualities for individual bases were not recorded, and no much larger clone is one base off.

Overall results and qualifications from the work: Compared with non-shared clonotypes, clonotypes shared by all four sorted-subset donors had higher generation probabilities. Estimated clonotype richness was generally larger for naive than for memory subsets. The genetic and exposure-history diversity represented was limited by the small number of donors. Based on pairwise subsampling, the degree of clonotype sharing among donors was expected to be affected by sequencing depth. Sampling was restricted to blood, and TCR repertoires in tissues likely differ from the TCR repertoires found in blood. Roughly 5% of naive CD4, 3% to 3.5% of naive CD8, roughly 2.5% of memory CD4, and 0.4% of memory CD8 clonotypes were shared across several donors. Rarefaction of sorted-subset datasets indicated incomplete sequencing despite the large sequencing depth.

From the cysteine up to the phenylalanine, the CDR3 has a length of 15 residues. This entry keeps only the CDR3 DNA: 45 bases, framed from base 1. Trimming accounts for 0 bases at V and 10 bases at J, while the number of junction bases matched to no gene is 7. The CDR1 and CDR2 encoded by the germline V gene are SGHRS and YFSETQ. Healthy HIV-negative adults with no recently reported acute infections or vaccinations were included as donors. All donors were Caucasian adults living in Nashville, Tennessee, USA. CD4+ T cells were enriched by magnetic negative selection, after which naive cells were positively selected on CD45RA and the negative fraction was taken as the memory subset. Blood was obtained by leukapheresis, after which PBMCs were separated by Ficoll-Histopaque density gradient centrifugation and cryopreserved in liquid nitrogen vapor phase. Analytical flow cytometry was used to check the purity and quantity of every magnetically sorted T cell population. Each sorted fraction had its genomic DNA isolated and then quantified by UV absorbance on a Nanodrop 2000c.

Using the deep immunoSEQ assay, multiplex PCR amplified TCR CDR3 regions from genomic DNA. For each cell subset, the extracted genomic DNA was distributed evenly across all wells of several immunoSEQ 96-well plates, and each plate served as one replicate. Each replicate PCR for sorted subsets received around 200 ng genomic DNA, equal to tens of thousands of T cell genomes. Purified libraries were measured with a Qubit 3.0 fluorometer, size-checked on a Bioanalyzer 2100, and measured again with the KAPA Library Quantification kit. Each immunoSEQ 96-well plate was sequenced on its own single-read 150-cycle Illumina NextSeq 550 flow cell. As for how the authors treated the data: Because only junctional sequences without quality scores were contained in the immunoSEQ output, filtering matching that applied to full-length reads could not be performed. To assign V/J genes and CDR3, sequences were annotated using PyIR, a Python wrapper for IgBLAST v1.9, with IMGT germline references. Reads were removed for weak V/J assignments (E-value above 1e-6), missing CDR3, stop codons, out-of-frame junctions, or ambiguous translated residues. A V3J clonotype was defined by an identical inferred V gene, J gene, and CDR3 amino acid sequence. The percentage overlap between two repertoires was calculated by dividing the number of shared unique clonotypes by the size of the smaller repertoire. Repertoire richness was assessed with RTK rarefaction, the Chao1 estimator, and Recon v2.1 estimates of unobserved clonotypes. Generation probabilities were computed with OLGA for all TCRbeta clonotypes obtained by the gDNA method from a handful of donors. TCRdb provides this immuneACCESS table in a form limited to in-frame rearrangements. Some clones are lacking; in checked studies, under half of them reflect an unresolved V gene, and why the rest are absent is not known. V and J calls and clone size are as listed in that table; D and trimming were resolved from the DNA. Across this sample there are under 600,000 clones, with about 96% seen only once. 0.057% of the sample is taken by the ten largest.

The sequence came from a woman younger than 45 in good health. The rearranged chain carries TRBV5-1 and TRBJ2-1; 10 of the junction bases match TRBD2. Sequenced sample: naive CD4+ T cells sorted from blood. The cell subset or site label of this sample denotes: CD45RA+ positively selected. CDR3 reads: CASSLVSLAGVEQFF. The bases read TGCGCCAGCAGCTTGGTGAGCCTAGCGGGAGTCGAGCAGTTCTTC.